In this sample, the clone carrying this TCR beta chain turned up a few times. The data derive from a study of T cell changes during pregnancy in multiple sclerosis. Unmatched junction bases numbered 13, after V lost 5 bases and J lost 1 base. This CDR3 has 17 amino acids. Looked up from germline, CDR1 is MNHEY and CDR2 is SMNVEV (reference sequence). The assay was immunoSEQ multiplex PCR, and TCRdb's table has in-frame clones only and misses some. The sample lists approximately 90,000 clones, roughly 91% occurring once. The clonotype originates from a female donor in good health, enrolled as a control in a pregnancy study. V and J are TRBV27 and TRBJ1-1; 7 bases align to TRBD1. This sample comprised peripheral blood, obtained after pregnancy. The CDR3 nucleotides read TGTGCCAGCAGTCAGCCGGGACAGAGTATGGGGAACACTGAAGCTTTCTTT. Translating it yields CASSQPGQSMGNTEAFF.